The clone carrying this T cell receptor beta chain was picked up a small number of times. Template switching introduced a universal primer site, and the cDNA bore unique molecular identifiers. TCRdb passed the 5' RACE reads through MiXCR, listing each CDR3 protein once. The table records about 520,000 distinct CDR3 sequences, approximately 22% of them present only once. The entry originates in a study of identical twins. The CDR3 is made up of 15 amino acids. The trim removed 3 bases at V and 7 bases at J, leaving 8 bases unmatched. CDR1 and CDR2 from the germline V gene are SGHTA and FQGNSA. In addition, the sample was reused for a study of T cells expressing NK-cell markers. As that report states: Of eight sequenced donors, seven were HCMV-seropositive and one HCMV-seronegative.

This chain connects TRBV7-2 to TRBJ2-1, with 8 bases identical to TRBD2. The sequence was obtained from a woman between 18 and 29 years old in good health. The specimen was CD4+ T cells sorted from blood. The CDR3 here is CASSFVGGGSNEQFF. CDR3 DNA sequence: TGTGCCAGCAGCTTCGTCGGCGGGGGGTCGAATGAGCAGTTCTTC.